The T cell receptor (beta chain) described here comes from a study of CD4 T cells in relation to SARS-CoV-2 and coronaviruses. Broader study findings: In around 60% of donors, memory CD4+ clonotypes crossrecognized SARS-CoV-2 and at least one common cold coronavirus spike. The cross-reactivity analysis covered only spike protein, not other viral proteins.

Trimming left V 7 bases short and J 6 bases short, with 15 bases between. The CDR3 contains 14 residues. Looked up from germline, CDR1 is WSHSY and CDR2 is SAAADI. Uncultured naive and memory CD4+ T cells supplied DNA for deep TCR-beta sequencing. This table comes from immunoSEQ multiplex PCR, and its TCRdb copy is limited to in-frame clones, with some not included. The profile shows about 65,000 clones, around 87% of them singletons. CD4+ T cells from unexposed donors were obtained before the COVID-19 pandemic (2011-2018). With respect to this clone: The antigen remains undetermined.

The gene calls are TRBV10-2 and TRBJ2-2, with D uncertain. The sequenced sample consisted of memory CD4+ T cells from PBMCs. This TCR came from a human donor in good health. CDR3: CASTPTHPAGELFF. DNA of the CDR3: TGCGCCAGCACCCCGACTCACCCGGCCGGGGAGCTGTTTTTT.